The clone carrying this T cell receptor (beta chain) was detected a few times. As yet, its antigen is unknown. One junction end disagrees with the germline gene, perhaps due to a read error. The data stem from a study of response to subunit inactivated influenza vaccine. Study findings and constraints: Only a handful of new T cells, the authors suggested, are recruited with each seasonal influenza vaccination.

CDR1 is SQVTM and CDR2 is ANQGSEA in the germline V gene. This CDR3 is 14 amino acids long. TCRdb reprocessed the RT-PCR reads with MiXCR, giving one entry per CDR3 protein. The sample lists a few hundred thousand distinct CDR3 sequences; about 12% were seen once. This clonotype originated in a man aged 50 or older who received an inactivated influenza vaccine. The chain couples TRBV29-1 to TRBJ2-3; no clear D gene. The sequencing used non-naive T cells sorted from PBMCs, collected 14 to 15 days before vaccination. Here the CDR3 DNA reads TGCAGCGTTCAAGAGGTGACATACACAGATACGCAGTATTTT. It translates to CSVQEVTYTDTQYF.